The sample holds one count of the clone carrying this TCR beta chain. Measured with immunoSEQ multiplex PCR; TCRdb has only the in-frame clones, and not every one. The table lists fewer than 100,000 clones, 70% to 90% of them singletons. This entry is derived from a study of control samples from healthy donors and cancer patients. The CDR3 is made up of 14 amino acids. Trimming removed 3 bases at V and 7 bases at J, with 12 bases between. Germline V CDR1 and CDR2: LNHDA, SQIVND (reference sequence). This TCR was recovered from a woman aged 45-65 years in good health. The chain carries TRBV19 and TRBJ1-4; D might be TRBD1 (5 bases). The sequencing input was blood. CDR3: CASSIQGGGEKLFF. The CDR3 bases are TGTGCCAGTAGTATCCAGGGTGGAGGTGAAAAACTGTTTTTT. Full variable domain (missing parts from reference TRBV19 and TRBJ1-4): DGGITQSPKYLFRKEGQNVTLSCEQNLNHDAMYWYRQDPGQGLRLIYYSQIVNDFQKGDIAEGYSVSREKKESFPLTVTSAQKNPTAFYLCASSIQGGGEKLFFGSGTQLSVL.